This T cell receptor beta chain appears in the sequencing data of a study of T cells in Graves' hyperthyroidism and ophthalmopathy. CDR1 is SGHTA, CDR2 FQGTGA, per germline. The CDR3 extends over 17 amino acids. V was pared by 0 bases and J by 1 base, with 6 bases of the junction left unmatched. Hyperthyroidism, newly diagnosed and lasting under 2 months, affected patients aged 18 to 65. Cells are PBMCs isolated from more than 8.5 ml of fresh blood. TCR beta CDR3 sequences were amplified from RNA transcripts. The TCR CDR3 first-round RT-PCR relied on the HTBI primer set. TCRdb re-called the multiplex PCR reads through MiXCR, storing one row per CDR3 protein. The data hold hundreds of thousands of distinct CDR3 sequences, with approximately 14% observed a single time.

The chain couples TRBV7-3 to TRBJ2-3, with 8 positions matching TRBD2. The receptor was derived from a woman aged 18-29 years with Graves' hyperthyroidism. What was sequenced was blood. The CDR3 protein is CASSLTGVGGGTDTQYF. CDR3 DNA sequence: TGTGCCAGCAGCTTAACCGGGGTCGGGGGGGGCACAGATACGCAGTATTTT.